The 19 T cell receptor beta chains reported below all come from one sample, sequenced in a study of siplizumab effects on memory and regulatory T cells. Generated by immunoSEQ multiplex PCR, the TCRdb table keeps only in-frame clones and is missing some. This sample has roughly 56,000 clones, with around 98% found just once. Sequencing was done on a sample of naive CD8+ T cells sorted from blood. These receptor sequences come from a human donor in good health.

Details on this clone: The junction does not match germline at one end; this may be a read error. CDR3 region: CASTLPGTGELFF. In DNA, the CDR3 is TGTGCCAGCACCTTACCGGGCACCGGGGAGCTGTTTTTT. The rearrangement uses TRBV7-6 and TRBJ2-2; the D is unclear. The CDR3 sequence is 13 residues long. Germline V CDR1 and CDR2: SGHVS, FNYEAQ.

The chain employs TRBV4-1 and TRBJ1-1, with 8 bases aligning to TRBD1. The junction had 5 bases not matched to a gene; V was cut back by 0 bases and J by 5 bases. Looked up from germline, CDR1 is MGHRA and CDR2 is YSYEKL. CDR3 length equals 15 residues. The CDR3 region has the DNA TGCGCCAGCAGCCAAGATAGCAGGGGGCGAACTGAAGCTTTCTTT. Translating it yields CASSQDSRGRTEAFF.

The chain couples TRBV11-2 to TRBJ2-5, with 7 bases fitting TRBD2. The germline V gene has CDR1 SGHAT and CDR2 FQNNGV. With 4 bases clipped from V and 2 bases from J, the junction kept 7 bases outside the gene matches. The CDR3 runs to 15 residues. The CDR3 sequence: CASSSPSGLQETQYF. In nucleotides, the CDR3 is TGTGCCAGCAGCTCGCCTAGCGGTCTACAAGAGACCCAGTACTTC. Using reference TRBV11-2 and TRBJ2-5 for the parts outside the CDR3, the full variable domain is EAGVAQSPRYKIIEKRQSVAFWCNPISGHATLYWYQQILGQGPKLLIQFQNNGVVDDSQLPKDRFSAERLKGVDSTLKIQPAKLEDSAVYLCASSSPSGLQETQYFGPGTRLLVL.

The count of this clone is one. CDR3 DNA: TGTGCCTGGAGTGTTTCCTTTGGGGGCACAGATACGCAGTATTTT. This translates into CAWSVSFGGTDTQYF. The rearrangement uses TRBV30 and TRBJ2-3; unclear D gene. CDR3 length: 15 residues. With 0 bases removed from V and 1 base from J, the gap between germline ends came to 11 bases. The germline V gene has CDR1 GTSNPN and CDR2 SVGIG (reference sequence).

This chain connects TRBV19 to TRBJ2-1; 11 positions match TRBD2. The germline gives CDR1 LNHDA, CDR2 SQIVND (reference sequence). V lost 5 bases and J lost 2; bases outside the gene matches: 5. This CDR3 spans 16 amino acids. The CDR3 DNA reads as TGTGCCAGTAGTGAATCGGGACTAGCGGCCTACAATGAGCAGTTCTTC. Encoded protein: CASSESGLAAYNEQFF.

The genes are TRBV5-1 and TRBJ2-5; no clear D gene. V dropped 0 bases and J dropped 5 bases, with 8 bases sitting between them. Germline values: CDR1 SGHRS, CDR2 YFSETQ. This CDR3 has 13 residues. The CDR3 nucleotides are TGCGCCAGCAGCTTGGAGAGGCTGGAGACCCAGTACTTC. It is translated as CASSLERLETQYF.

The chain uses TRBV28 and TRBJ2-7; a possible D gene is TRBD2 (5 bases). The V end lost 4 bases, the J end lost 6 bases, and 13 bases lay between the germline ends. CDR3 length: 13 amino acids. Looked up from germline, CDR1 is MDHEN and CDR2 is SYDVKM. CDR3 bases: TGTGCCAGCAGTTCCCGTGTCGCGGGCGAGCAGTACTTC. This codes for CASSSRVAGEQYF.

The chain employs TRBV15 and TRBJ2-4, with D perhaps matching TRBD1 (5 bases). The CDR3 length is 16 residues. Between the trimmed V and J ends, which lost 0 bases and 6 bases, there was a span of 15 bases. The germline gives CDR1 LNHNV, CDR2 YYDKDF (reference sequence). The CDR3 sequence: CATSREAGKWGNIQYF. DNA for the CDR3: TGTGCCACCAGCAGAGAGGCAGGGAAGTGGGGAAACATTCAGTACTTC.

The V and J genes are TRBV25-1 and TRBJ2-2, with unresolved D. V lost 5 bases and J 5 bases, leaving 3 bases between the germline ends. Germline V gene sequence: CDR1 MGHDK, CDR2 SYGVNS. The CDR3 contains 11 residues. DNA for the CDR3: TGTGCCAGCAGTTGGACCGGGGAGCTGTTTTTT. Translation gives CASSWTGELFF.

The rearrangement uses TRBV7-9 and TRBJ2-7, with D unclear. This CDR3 contains 13 residues. Germline lookup yields CDR1 SEHNR and CDR2 FQNEAQ (reference sequence). V dropped 5 bases and J dropped 3 bases, with 11 bases sitting between them. The CDR3: CASSPPSVYEQYF. CDR3 bases: TGTGCCAGCAGCCCCCCCAGCGTCTACGAGCAGTACTTC.

V and J are TRBV7-3 and TRBJ2-5; TRBD2 matches at 11 bases. V dropped 5 bases and J dropped 7; count of bases not matched to a gene: 9. The CDR3 is 15 amino acids. From germline, CDR1 is SGHTA and CDR2 FQGTGA. The CDR3 here is CASSPSSGGRATQYF. As DNA, the CDR3 is TGTGCCAGCAGCCCTTCTAGCGGGGGGCGGGCGACCCAGTACTTC.

CDR3 in amino acids: CASSFTESYEQYF. The CDR3 DNA is TGTGCCAGCAGCTTTACGGAATCCTACGAGCAGTACTTC. This sequence joins TRBV7-9 and TRBJ2-7; D gene uncertain. Germline loops: CDR1 SEHNR, CDR2 FQNEAQ (reference sequence). V was pared by 3 bases and J by 1 base, with 7 bases between. CDR3 size: 13 residues.

The chain uses TRBV6-1 and TRBJ2-7; 9 nucleotides agree with TRBD2. The CDR3 runs to 15 residues. The V gene end was trimmed by 4 bases and the J gene end by 2 bases; junction bases not matched to a gene: 6. Germline V gene lookup returns CDR1 MNHNS and CDR2 SASEGT. CDR3 sequence reads: CASSVTGGRAYEQYF. CDR3 nucleotide sequence: TGTGCCAGCAGTGTGACCGGCGGGAGGGCCTACGAGCAGTACTTC.

This clone was seen just once. The chain couples TRBV5-6 to TRBJ2-7, with D perhaps TRBD1 (5 bases). CDR3 length: 14 amino acids. Per the germline V gene, CDR1 is SGHDT and CDR2 is YYEEEE. V lost 0 bases, J lost 0 bases, and 7 bases lay in between. CDR3 DNA sequence: TGTGCCAGCAGCTTGGATGGGGCCTCCTACGAGCAGTACTTC. Residues: CASSLDGASYEQYF.

The V and J genes are TRBV19 and TRBJ1-2, with TRBD1 as a possible D gene (5 bases). Germline loops: CDR1 LNHDA, CDR2 SQIVND (reference sequence). V dropped 4 bases and J dropped 4 bases, with 13 bases sitting between them. The CDR3 is 14 amino acids. CDR3 nucleotide sequence: TGTGCCAGTAGTACCGTGGGGACCACCTATGGCTACACCTTC. Residues: CASSTVGTTYGYTF. The variable domain in full, completed from reference TRBV19 and TRBJ1-2, reads DGGITQSPKYLFRKEGQNVTLSCEQNLNHDAMYWYRQDPGQGLRLIYYSQIVNDFQKGDIAEGYSVSREKKESFPLTVTSAQKNPTAFYLCASSTVGTTYGYTFGSGTRLTVV.

The chain employs TRBV6-5 and TRBJ2-1; 7 bases fit TRBD2. The germline V gene encodes CDR1 MNHEY and CDR2 SVGAGI. The length of the CDR3 is 11 residues. V lost 4 bases and J lost 9; bases outside the gene matches: 0. DNA of the CDR3: TGTGCCAGCAGTTGGGGGGGTGAGCAGTTCTTC. It yields the protein CASSWGGEQFF.

The V gene is TRBV28, the J gene TRBJ1-4; possibly TRBD1 for D (5 bases). The CDR3 consists of 13 residues. The germline gives CDR1 MDHEN, CDR2 SYDVKM. Trimming left V 1 base short and J 6 bases short, with 6 bases between. DNA for the CDR3: TGTGCCAGCAGTTTATCGGGGGATGAAAAACTGTTTTTT. Protein sequence: CASSLSGDEKLFF.

The chain is built from TRBV5-1 and TRBJ2-7, with TRBD1 matching over 7 bases. V gave up 2 bases and J gave up 0 bases; unmatched junction bases: 5. The CDR3 covers 15 residues. Per germline, CDR1 SGHRS and CDR2 YFSETQ. The CDR3 DNA reads TGCGCCAGCAGCTTAACAGGGGCTATCTCCTACGAGCAGTACTTC. Translated, it gives CASSLTGAISYEQYF.

The chain uses TRBV4-3 and TRBJ2-1; D ambiguous. CDR1 LGHNA and CDR2 YSLEER come from the germline V gene. Trimming left V 0 bases short and J 2 bases short, with 11 bases between. This CDR3 has 16 residues. CDR3 coding DNA: TGCGCCAGCAGCCAAGATGGTGGGATAGCCTACAATGAGCAGTTCTTC. This sequence encodes CASSQDGGIAYNEQFF.